This paragraph reports one TCR beta chain. The data are from a study of blood T cell repertoires in COVID-19. The wider study: COVID-19 samples, acute and convalescent, were from the United States, Italy and Spain. PBMCs, B-cell-depleted T cells, or T cells were the source of the cDNA or gDNA that made up the material.

Source study methods: Amplification with reference gene primers provided the estimates of nucleated cell counts. Using immunoSEQ multiplex PCR, the repertoire was profiled, and TCRdb retains in-frame clones only, with some absent. That table is the source of V, J and clone size, and D and trimming were worked out from the DNA. This table has 150,000 to 200,000 clones, around 89% appearing once. V lost 11 bases and J lost 8; bases outside the gene matches: 10. Germline values: CDR1 SNHLY, CDR2 FYNNEI. There are 12 residues in the CDR3. V and J are TRBV2 and TRBJ1-1; the match to TRBD1 covers 8 bases. The receptor's source is a man aged 50-59 years with acute or convalescent COVID-19. Sequenced: peripheral blood. Here the CDR3 reads CAGGEQGVEAFF. CDR3 DNA: TGTGCCGGCGGGGAACAGGGGGTGGAAGCTTTCTTT. The whole variable domain, filled in from reference TRBV2 and TRBJ1-1, reads EPEVTQTPSHQVTQMGQEVILRCVPISNHLYFYWYRQILGQKVEFLVSFYNNEISEKSEIFDDQFSVERPDGSNFTLKIRSTKLEDSAMYFCAGGEQGVEAFFGQGTRLTVV.